Presented here are 15 T cell receptor beta chains from one specimen sequenced in a study of vaccination and CD4 T cells after COVID-19. Cultured CD4+ T-cell DNA underwent Oncomine TCR Beta short-read sequencing. TCRdb re-derived calls from the PCR reads in MiXCR, one entry per CDR3 protein. The sample records approximately 11,000 distinct CDR3 sequences, around 40% being singletons. Treatment defined: roughly 10-day PBMC culture with coronavirus spike peptide pools or control peptides (ViraFEST assay). These receptors' antigens are unknown. Material for sequencing was CD4+ T cells from blood, cultured in vitro. These receptors all stem from a human donor who had recovered from COVID-19.

This clonotype has a handful of counts. This sequence joins TRBV6-2 or TRBV6-3 and TRBJ1-6, with no clear D. Germline V gives CDR1 MNHEY, CDR2 SVGEGT. CDR3 length: 14 amino acids. Trimming removed 3 bases from V and 7 bases from J, with 10 bases in between. CDR3 amino acids: CASSYLTSNSPLHF. The CDR3 nucleotides read TGTGCCAGCAGTTATTTAACCTCGAATTCACCCCTCCACTTT.

This clonotype was seen only a few times. The chain links TRBV6-2 or TRBV6-3 to TRBJ1-5; D is unclear. The CDR3 contains 13 residues. The V gene lost 2 bases and the J gene lost 3 bases, with 5 bases spanning the gap. The V gene's germline CDR1 is MNHEY and CDR2 SVGEGT. CDR3 loop: CASSYGVNQPQHF. The CDR3 coding sequence is TGTGCCAGCAGTTACGGGGTCAATCAGCCCCAGCATTTT.

This clonotype has only a few counts. The V and J genes are TRBV7-9 and TRBJ2-2, with D possibly TRBD1 on 5 matching bases. This CDR3 region has 14 residues. Germline CDR1 reads SEHNR; CDR2 reads FQNEAQ (reference sequence). The V gene lost 5 bases and the J gene lost 1 base, with 8 bases spanning the gap. CDR3 region: CASSLQGNTGELFF. The CDR3 nucleotides read TGTGCCAGCAGCCTTCAGGGGAACACCGGGGAGCTGTTTTTT.

The rearrangement joins TRBV19 to TRBJ2-7; D assignment may be TRBD1 or TRBD2 (5 bases each). The CDR3 runs to 15 residues. V was cut by 3 bases and J by 6 bases, with 18 bases left in between. The germline CDR1 and CDR2 sequences are LNHDA and SQIVND (reference sequence). CDR3 sequence reads: CASSMGQGGSTEQYF. CDR3 in DNA: TGTGCCAGTAGTATGGGGCAGGGCGGGTCAACCGAGCAGTACTTC.

Details on this clonotype: The junction differs from germline at one of its ends, possibly a read error. This CDR3 is CASSETRQGTQYF. As DNA, the CDR3 is TGCGCCAGCAGTGAGACACGGCAAGGGACCCAGTACTTC. The chain couples TRBV10-1 to TRBJ2-5; D is unclear. The CDR3 is 13 amino acids. From germline, CDR1 is WNHNN and CDR2 SYGVQD (reference sequence).

This clonotype was detected only a few times. V usage is TRBV20-1 and J usage is TRBJ1-1, with TRBD1 as a possible D gene (5 bases). V dropped 0 bases and J dropped 4 bases, with 9 bases sitting between them. The germline CDR1 and CDR2 sequences are DFQATT and SNEGSKA (reference sequence). This CDR3 contains 13 residues. The CDR3 DNA reads TGCAGTGCTAGAGACAGGGTTGGCACTGAAGCTTTCTTT. This codes for CSARDRVGTEAFF.

This chain links TRBV6-5 with TRBJ2-3; TRBD2 matches 9 bases. The CDR3 spans 15 residues. The ends lost 4 bases at V and 5 bases at J; junction bases unmatched: 7. Germline V gene lookup returns CDR1 MNHEY and CDR2 SVGAGI. The CDR3 protein is CASSLQGRGGDTQYF. In DNA, the CDR3 is TGTGCCAGCAGTTTACAGGGGCGGGGGGGAGATACGCAGTATTTT.

This sequence joins TRBV24-1 and TRBJ2-2; the match to TRBD1 covers 7 bases. CDR1 KGHDR and CDR2 SFDVKD come from the germline V gene. This CDR3 spans 16 amino acids. V was clipped by 3 bases and J by 4 bases; unmatched bases: 7. The CDR3 here is CATSDPRQGVTGELFF. The CDR3 region has the DNA TGTGCCACCAGTGATCCCAGACAGGGAGTCACCGGGGAGCTGTTTTTT.

The rearrangement uses TRBV6-1 and TRBJ2-3; 8 positions match TRBD2. Germline CDR1 is MNHNS and CDR2 is SASEGT. Germline trimming cut 5 bases from V and 0 bases from J; bases unmatched to any gene: 4. This CDR3 comprises 15 residues. In DNA, the CDR3 is TGTGCCAGCAGTCAGCGGGGGACTAGCACAGATACGCAGTATTTT. This sequence encodes CASSQRGTSTDTQYF.

The gene calls are TRBV2 and TRBJ1-1, with a weak D call TRBD1 (5 bases). Per germline, CDR1 SNHLY and CDR2 FYNNEI. The CDR3 length is 15 residues. Trimming stripped 4 bases from V and 5 bases from J, with 17 bases between. The CDR3 DNA sequence: TGTGCCAGCAGTGTCAAAACCAGGGTTTCTACTGAAGCTTTCTTT. Translated, it gives CASSVKTRVSTEAFF. The entire variable domain, with the rest obtained from reference TRBV2 and TRBJ1-1, is as follows: EPEVTQTPSHQVTQMGQEVILRCVPISNHLYFYWYRQILGQKVEFLVSFYNNEISEKSEIFDDQFSVERPDGSNFTLKIRSTKLEDSAMYFCASSVKTRVSTEAFFGQGTRLTVV.

The gene calls are TRBV19 and TRBJ1-2; 8 bases line up with TRBD1. Germline V CDR1 and CDR2: LNHDA, SQIVND (reference sequence). V was clipped by 6 bases and J by 1 base; unmatched bases: 7. The CDR3 loop spans 15 amino acids. CDR3 coding DNA: TGTGCCAGTAGCGACAGGGGTGGTGGTAACTATGGCTACACCTTC. This codes for CASSDRGGGNYGYTF.

The V gene is TRBV12-5, the J gene TRBJ2-1; D unresolved. The V end lost 3 bases, the J end lost 7 bases, and 4 bases lay between the germline ends. Germline CDR1 and CDR2: LGHNT and FRNRAP. The CDR3 contains 11 residues. DNA of the CDR3: TGTGCTAGTGGTTTATGGAATGAGCAGTTCTTC. Encoded protein: CASGLWNEQFF. Full variable domain (outside the CDR3, taken from reference TRBV12-5 and TRBJ2-1): DARVTQTPRHKVTEMGQEVTMRCQPILGHNTVFWYRQTMMQGLELLAYFRNRAPLDDSGMPKDRFSAEMPDATLATLKIQPSEPRDSAVYFCASGLWNEQFFGPGTRLTVL.

CDR3 sequence (DNA): TGTGCCAGCAGTTACTCGAATGGAGGGTCGCTTTACACAGATACGCAGTATTTT. It translates to CASSYSNGGSLYTDTQYF. The chain is built from TRBV6-5 and TRBJ2-3; a weak D match, TRBD2 (6 bases). CDR3 size: 18 residues. V dropped 0 bases and J dropped 2 bases, with 18 bases sitting between them. Per the germline V gene, CDR1 is MNHEY and CDR2 is SVGAGI.

This rearrangement joins TRBV6-1 to TRBJ2-1, with TRBD2 identical over 11 bases. The CDR3 is 14 amino acids. Per germline, CDR1 MNHNS and CDR2 SASEGT. V dropped 10 bases and J dropped 1; count of bases not matched to a gene: 3. CDR3 in DNA: TGTGCCACCGGACTAGCGGGTTCCTACAATGAGCAGTTCTTC. It translates to CATGLAGSYNEQFF.

The CDR3 loop reads CASSQGQGYEQYF. The CDR3 nucleotides are TGTGCCAGCTCACAAGGACAGGGGTACGAGCAGTACTTC. The V gene is TRBV18, the J gene TRBJ2-7; 9 positions match TRBD1. The V segment lost 4 bases and the J segment 4 bases; nucleotides outside the gene matches: 2. The CDR3 loop spans 13 amino acids. Germline CDR1 and CDR2: KGHSH and LQKENI.